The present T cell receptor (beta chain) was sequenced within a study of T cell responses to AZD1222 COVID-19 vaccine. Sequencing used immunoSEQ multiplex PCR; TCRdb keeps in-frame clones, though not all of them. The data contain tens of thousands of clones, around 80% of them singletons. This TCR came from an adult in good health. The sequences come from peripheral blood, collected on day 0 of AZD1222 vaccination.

The CDR3 is CASRIEGGTEAFF. The CDR3 nucleotides read TGTGCCAGCCGCATCGAGGGGGGGACTGAAGCTTTCTTT. The chain is built from TRBV6-5 and TRBJ1-1, with a possible D match to TRBD1 (6 bases). The CDR3 runs 13 residues. V lost 8 bases and J 5 bases, leaving 15 bases between the germline ends. The V gene's germline CDR1 is MNHEY and CDR2 SVGAGI.